These 18 T cell receptor beta chains were all obtained from the same sample, sequenced in a study of blood T cell repertoires in COVID-19. Some clones are missing from TCRdb's copy, which holds only in-frame ones; the method was immunoSEQ multiplex PCR. The table lists about 140,000 clones, approximately 80% of them singletons. Sequencing was carried out using peripheral blood. The receptors shown here come from a man aged 50 to 60 with acute or convalescent COVID-19.

The gene calls are TRBV19 and TRBJ1-1, with 7 bases matching TRBD1. CDR3 length: 14 amino acids. V was pared by 5 bases and J by 2 bases, with 5 bases of the junction left unmatched. Germline V gene lookup returns CDR1 LNHDA and CDR2 SQIVND (reference sequence). The CDR3 DNA sequence: TGTGCCAGTAGTGCCAGGGGGACCAACACTGAAGCTTTCTTT. Encoded protein: CASSARGTNTEAFF.

The rearrangement links TRBV5-6 to TRBJ2-6; D not certain. Germline CDR1 reads SGHDT; CDR2 reads YYEEEE. V gave up 4 bases and J gave up 6 bases, with 11 bases separating them. The CDR3 is 14 amino acids. Here the CDR3 reads CASSGGYEANVLTF. Written as DNA, the CDR3 is TGTGCCAGCAGCGGCGGATACGAGGCCAACGTCCTGACTTTC.

The V call is TRBV2, the J call TRBJ2-7, with a weak D call TRBD1 (6 bases). The CDR3 is 12 amino acids. Deletions cut 6 bases from V and 6 bases from J, with 12 bases between. Germline values: CDR1 SNHLY, CDR2 FYNNEI. The CDR3 spells CASSRDIREQYV. DNA of the CDR3: TGTGCCAGCAGCAGGGACATACGCGAGCAGTACGTC.

The J gene is TRBJ2-3, the V gene TRBV9, with TRBD1 matching 7 bases. The CDR3 length is 18 residues. Losses at the gene ends were 0 bases for V and 4 bases for J; bases not matched to a gene: 14. CDR1 and CDR2 from the germline V gene are SGDLS and YYNGEE. The CDR3 nucleotides are TGTGCCAGCAGCGTAGCTCATGCTAGGGGGCGCGGCGCAGATACGCAGTATTTT. Translating gives CASSVAHARGRGADTQYF.

This chain joins TRBV29-1 and TRBJ2-5, with D hard to call. The CDR3 loop spans 12 amino acids. V lost 5 bases and J lost 2, with 9 bases in between. In germline, CDR1 is SQVTM, CDR2 ANQGSEA. CDR3 loop: CSVREDQETQYF. The DNA for the CDR3 is TGCAGCGTTCGCGAGGATCAAGAGACCCAGTACTTC. The whole variable domain, remainder taken from reference TRBV29-1 and TRBJ2-5, is SAVISQKPSRDICQRGTSLTIQCQVDSQVTMMFWYRQQPGQSLTLIATANQGSEATYESGFVIDKFPISRPNLTFSTLTVSNMSPEDSSIYLCSVREDQETQYFGPGTRLLVL.

This sequence joins TRBV28 and TRBJ1-6; D unresolved. Between the trimmed V and J ends, which lost 5 bases and 5 bases, there was a span of 13 bases. The CDR3 is 15 residues long. CDR1 is MDHEN and CDR2 is SYDVKM in the germline V gene. In DNA, the CDR3 is TGTGCCAGCAGTCTTGGGCGGAGGGATAATTCACCCCTCCACTTT. Its translation is CASSLGRRDNSPLHF.

The V call is TRBV15, the J call TRBJ1-5; possibly TRBD1 for D (6 bases). Trimming stripped 0 bases from V and 4 bases from J, with 10 bases between. Per the germline V gene, CDR1 is LNHNV and CDR2 is YYDKDF (reference sequence). CDR3 size: 15 residues. CDR3 amino acids: CATSREGAVNQPQHF. The CDR3 DNA follows: TGTGCCACCAGCAGAGAGGGGGCGGTGAATCAGCCCCAGCATTTT.

This sequence joins TRBV7-6 and TRBJ1-5; a possible D gene is TRBD1 (6 bases). The CDR3 consists of 16 residues. The germline gives CDR1 SGHVS, CDR2 FNYEAQ. V was cut by 2 bases and J by 3 bases, with 14 bases left in between. The DNA of the CDR3 is TGTGCCAGCAGCTTAAGAATTGGGACACCCAATCAGCCCCAGCATTTT. Encoded protein: CASSLRIGTPNQPQHF.

The rearrangement links TRBV10-3 to TRBJ1-4; 7 positions agree with TRBD1. The length of the CDR3 is 16 residues. With V trimmed by 0 bases and J by 2 bases, 3 bases remained unmatched. CDR1 is ENHRY and CDR2 is SYGVKD in the germline V gene. The CDR3 loop reads CAISESRGRTNEKLFF. The CDR3 DNA follows: TGTGCCATCAGTGAGTCGAGGGGGCGCACTAATGAAAAACTGTTTTTT.

V gene TRBV5-1 combines with J gene TRBJ1-1; TRBD1 might be the D (5 bases). V was pared by 4 bases and J by 5 bases, with 15 bases between. This CDR3 spans 14 amino acids. The germline gives CDR1 SGHRS, CDR2 YFSETQ. The chain's CDR3 is CASSPGRGATEAFF. CDR3 coding DNA: TGCGCCAGCAGCCCCGGGCGTGGGGCAACTGAAGCTTTCTTT.

V and J are TRBV2 and TRBJ1-2; 8 positions match TRBD1. The V and J ends lost 0 bases and 1 base, in that order; junction bases with no gene match: 4. Per germline, CDR1 SNHLY and CDR2 FYNNEI. The length of the CDR3 is 16 residues. The CDR3 DNA reads as TGTGCCAGCAGTGAAGCGACAGGGGACCTTAACTATGGCTACACCTTC. This codes for CASSEATGDLNYGYTF.

This chain connects TRBV9 to TRBJ1-4, with 12 bases identical to TRBD1. This CDR3 comprises 17 residues. The trim removed 4 bases at V and 1 base at J, leaving 5 bases unmatched. Germline-derived CDR1 and CDR2 are SGDLS and YYNGEE. The CDR3 loop is CASSPGQGARTNEKLFF. CDR3 nucleotides: TGTGCCAGCAGCCCGGGACAGGGGGCTAGAACTAATGAAAAACTGTTTTTT.

This clone was counted once. The chain employs TRBV2 and TRBJ1-4; 10 positions agree with TRBD1. CDR3 size: 14 residues. CDR1 and CDR2 from the germline V gene are SNHLY and FYNNEI. The junction had 3 bases not matched to a gene; V was cut back by 6 bases and J by 5 bases. As DNA, the CDR3 is TGTGCCAGCAGATGGGACAGGGGAAATGAAAAACTGTTTTTT. Translated: CASRWDRGNEKLFF.

The J gene is TRBJ2-1, the V gene TRBV30; TRBD2 agrees at 10 bases. Germline-derived CDR1 and CDR2 are GTSNPN and SVGIG (reference sequence). There are 16 residues in the CDR3. V shed 0 bases and J 4 bases; nucleotides not matched to a gene: 6. CDR3 in amino acids: CAWSVPLSGGYNEQFF. The CDR3, as DNA: TGTGCCTGGAGTGTACCGCTTAGCGGGGGGTACAATGAGCAGTTCTTC. Based on the CDR3 plus reference TRBV30 and TRBJ2-1, the full variable domain is SQTIHQWPATLVQPVGSPLSLECTVEGTSNPNLYWYRQAAGRGLQLLFYSVGIGQISSEVPQNLSASRPQDRQFILSSKKLLLSDSGFYLCAWSVPLSGGYNEQFFGPGTRLTVL.

This clone occurred once. The chain carries TRBV7-9 and TRBJ1-2, with no clear D. Looked up from germline, CDR1 is SEHNR and CDR2 is FQNEAQ (reference sequence). The CDR3 has 13 residues. Trimming removed 0 bases from V and 6 bases from J, with 8 bases in between. The CDR3 region has the DNA TGTGCCAGCAGCTTAGCCCGGGTCGATGGCTACACCTTC. Translation: CASSLARVDGYTF.

The chain joins TRBV5-4 to TRBJ2-7; TRBD2 matches at 9 bases. This CDR3 is built from 17 residues. Trimming at V came to 1 base and at J to 1 base, leaving 9 bases not matched to a gene. The germline gives CDR1 SGHNT, CDR2 YYREEE (reference sequence). CDR3 protein: CASSLSWASGNSYEQYF. The DNA of the CDR3 is TGTGCCAGCAGCTTGAGCTGGGCTAGCGGGAATTCCTACGAGCAGTACTTC.

V and J are TRBV19 and TRBJ2-2, with 10 bases identical to TRBD2. Germline CDR1 LNHDA, CDR2 SQIVND (reference sequence). This CDR3 is 17 amino acids long. V lost 3 bases to trimming and J lost 6 bases; unmatched junction nucleotides: 10. In nucleotides, the CDR3 is TGTGCCAGTAGTATCATAGCGGGGGGCCGGGGAGCCGGGGAGCTGTTTTTT. It codes for CASSIIAGGRGAGELFF.

The chain recombines TRBV29-1 with TRBJ2-4; 13 bases are shared with TRBD2. Germline V gene lookup returns CDR1 SQVTM and CDR2 ANQGSEA. The V and J ends lost 7 bases and 2 bases, in that order; junction bases with no gene match: 8. The CDR3 sequence is 16 residues long. CDR3 amino acids: CSGLTSGGAPKNIQYF. As DNA, the CDR3 is TGCAGCGGACTAACTAGCGGGGGGGCCCCCAAAAACATTCAGTACTTC. The full variable domain, completed using reference TRBV29-1 and TRBJ2-4, is SAVISQKPSRDICQRGTSLTIQCQVDSQVTMMFWYRQQPGQSLTLIATANQGSEATYESGFVIDKFPISRPNLTFSTLTVSNMSPEDSSIYLCSGLTSGGAPKNIQYFGAGTRLSVL.